Below are 11 T cell receptor beta chains sequenced from a single sample in a study of response to subunit inactivated influenza vaccine (dated by TCRdb to the late 2010s). Library creation used RT-PCR. Instrument on record: Illumina HiSeq 2500. TCRdb reprocessing: public reads trimmed at Q25 with fastp, clones called with MiXCR, in-frame beta chains kept. Each entry is one CDR3 protein sequence, shown with its most common DNA and genes. This sample lists roughly 700,000 distinct CDR3 sequences; about 15% were detected once. The leading ten clones occupy 6.5% to 8.5% of the sample. The input for sequencing was PBMCs from blood, taken less than 15 days before vaccination. The receptors derive from a man between 50 and 59 years old who received an inactivated influenza vaccine. Donor details come from another sample of the same person, matched by shared clones.

This clonotype was seen more than once but under ten times. V and J are TRBV12-3 or TRBV12-4 and TRBJ2-3; 10 nucleotides line up with TRBD2. The length of the CDR3 is 15 residues. Trimming cost V 6 bases and J 5 bases; bases outside gene matches: 8. CDR3 in DNA: TGTGCCAGCAGACGCACTAGCGGGACTATAGATACGCAGTATTTT. Residues: CASRRTSGTIDTQYF.

The chain has TRBV27 and TRBJ2-5, with a tentative D call TRBD1 (7 bases). The CDR3 consists of 13 residues. Trimming took off 5 bases at V and 6 bases at J, with 13 bases between the two ends. The germline V gene encodes CDR1 MNHEY and CDR2 SMNVEV (reference sequence). The DNA of the CDR3 is TGTGCCAGCAGTCCAGGGGGGTTTCAGACCCAGTACTTC. Its translation is CASSPGGFQTQYF.

J is TRBJ2-2 and V is TRBV3-1; D remains unclear. The CDR3 has 14 amino acids. CDR1 is LGHDT, CDR2 YNNKEL, per germline (reference sequence). Trimming shortened V by 4 bases and J by 8 bases, and 14 bases separated the two germline ends. The CDR3 DNA follows: TGTGCCAGCAGCCGTTGGGGTGAACAGGGGGAGCTGTTTTTT. Protein sequence: CASSRWGEQGELFF. The full variable domain, completed using reference TRBV3-1 and TRBJ2-2, is DTAVSQTPKYLVTQMGNDKSIKCEQNLGHDTMYWYKQDSKKFLKIMFSYNNKELIINETVPNRFSPKSPDKAHLNLHINSLELGDSAVYFCASSRWGEQGELFFGEGSRLTVL.

The chain links TRBV5-1 to TRBJ2-4; no clear D gene. The CDR3 is 13 residues long. In germline, CDR1 is SGHRS, CDR2 YFSETQ. The V end lost 0 bases, the J end lost 8 bases, and 9 bases lay between the germline ends. The CDR3 region has the DNA TGCGCCAGCAGCTTGGCCGGTAGAGACATTCAGTACTTC. Translating it yields CASSLAGRDIQYF.

This sequence joins TRBV7-8 and TRBJ2-7; 10 bases match TRBD2. The CDR3 length is 14 residues. Germline assignment: CDR1 SGHVS and CDR2 FQNEAQ. The V gene end was trimmed by 4 bases and the J gene end by 5 bases; junction bases not matched to a gene: 5. CDR3 in DNA: TGTGCCAGCAGCTCCGGACTAGCGGTGAACGAGCAGTACTTC. Residues: CASSSGLAVNEQYF.

Points on this clonotype: Just one base apart from a much larger clone, this may be a read error. The chain recombines TRBV4-1 with TRBJ1-3; no definite D call. Per germline, CDR1 MGHRA and CDR2 YSYEKL. V lost 2 bases to trimming and J lost 9 bases, with 14 bases between them. CDR3 length: 14 residues. CDR3 nucleotide sequence: TGCGCCAGCAGCCAAATTACCTGGGTCGCCACCATATATTTT. This codes for CASSQITWVATIYF.

The chain joins TRBV4-2 to TRBJ2-5; 13 nucleotides align to TRBD2. Germline-derived CDR1 and CDR2 are LGHNA and YNFKEQ. The CDR3 covers 17 residues. J gave up 5 bases and V 0 bases, and 6 bases lay outside the gene matches. The chain's CDR3 is CASSQEGLAGASETQYF. The CDR3 coding sequence is TGTGCCAGCAGCCAAGAAGGACTAGCGGGGGCCTCGGAGACCCAGTACTTC.

This clonotype turned up a few times. The rearrangement links TRBV11-1 to TRBJ2-3; 13 nucleotides align to TRBD2. The V gene end was trimmed by 2 bases and the J gene end by 0 bases; junction bases not matched to a gene: 8. In germline, CDR1 is SGHAT, CDR2 FQDESV (reference sequence). The CDR3 spans 19 residues. The CDR3 nucleotides are TGTGCCAGCAGCTTAACTAGACTAGCGGGAGGTCGGAGCACAGATACGCAGTATTTT. It encodes CASSLTRLAGGRSTDTQYF.

This clonotype has just a few counts. The chain links TRBV7-9 to TRBJ2-7, with 11 bases identical to TRBD2. V trimming: 3 bases; J trimming: 6 bases; junction bases outside the gene matches: 7. Germline V CDR1 and CDR2: SEHNR, FQNEAQ (reference sequence). The CDR3 loop spans 15 amino acids. The CDR3 DNA follows: TGTGCCAGCAGCTTTATACTAGCGGGAGACTCCGAGCAGTACTTC. The encoded protein is CASSFILAGDSEQYF. Based on the CDR3 plus reference TRBV7-9 and TRBJ2-7, the full variable domain is DTGVSQNPRHKITKRGQNVTFRCDPISEHNRLYWYRQTLGQGPEFLTYFQNEAQLEKSRLLSDRFSAERPKGSFSTLEIQRTEQGDSAMYLCASSFILAGDSEQYFGPGTRLTVT.

This chain's CDR3 is CASSECRTDTQYF. For the CDR3, the DNA is TGTGCCAGCAGTGAGTGTCGCACAGATACGCAGTATTTT. This chain uses TRBV2 with TRBJ2-3; D is ambiguous. Germline CDR1 is SNHLY and CDR2 is FYNNEI. V was pared by 3 bases and J by 1 base, with 5 bases between. The CDR3 loop spans 13 amino acids.

The chain combines TRBV4-2 with TRBJ2-5; TRBD1 matches at 8 bases. The CDR3 sequence is 16 residues long. Unmatched junction bases numbered 5, after V lost 1 base and J lost 1 base. In germline, CDR1 is LGHNA, CDR2 YNFKEQ. The CDR3 DNA is TGTGCCAGCAGCCAAGGGGGGACAGGACGCCAAGAGACCCAGTACTTC. It is translated as CASSQGGTGRQETQYF.